Here is one T cell receptor (beta chain) with its context. Its antigen remains unidentified. Data came from immunoSEQ multiplex PCR; TCRdb stores just in-frame clones and leaves some out. The sample records about 30,000 clones, around 86% being singletons. These data belong to a study of somatic mutations in cytotoxic T cells in rheumatoid arthritis. The V and J ends lost 4 bases and 0 bases respectively, with 10 bases between them. The CDR3 runs to 15 residues. Per germline, CDR1 LNHNV and CDR2 YYDKDF (reference sequence). Study-wide results and caveats: Unknown were the antigen targets of the expanded CD8+ clones.

The chain combines TRBV15 with TRBJ1-5; D may be TRBD1 (6 bases). The TCR sequence derives from an adult with rheumatoid arthritis. The source material was CD8+ T cells sorted from blood. DNA of the CDR3: TGTGCCACCAGCACCGACAGGTATAGCAATCAGCCCCAGCATTTT. Its protein is CATSTDRYSNQPQHF.